What follows are 14 T cell receptor beta chains derived from one specimen sequenced in a study of blood T cell repertoires in COVID-19 (dated by TCRdb to the early 2020s). The library was made by the immunoSEQ multiplex PCR assay. TCRdb carries this immuneACCESS record with in-frame sequences only. Its versions omit some clonotypes, under half of them owing to an unresolved V gene in the studies checked, with the rest unexplained. The sample table records 200,000 to 250,000 clones; roughly 80% of these occur just once. The ten largest clones add up to roughly 18% of the sample. The specimen sequenced was peripheral blood. The receptor source for this set is a woman aged 80 or over with active or convalescent COVID-19.

The chain joins TRBV28 to TRBJ1-6; 9 bases align to TRBD1. The ends lost 1 base at V and 0 bases at J; junction bases unmatched: 7. This CDR3 has 19 amino acids. Germline V lookup: CDR1 MDHEN, CDR2 SYDVKM. The CDR3 coding sequence is TGTGCCAGCAGTTTATCTGGGACAGGGATTAGCTCCTATAATTCACCCCTCCACTTT. This codes for CASSLSGTGISSYNSPLHF.

The chain uses TRBV18 and TRBJ1-2; 7 nucleotides match TRBD1. Germline V gene data show CDR1 as KGHSH and CDR2 as LQKENI. The CDR3 contains 16 residues. V lost 6 bases and J lost 7; bases outside the gene matches: 17. The CDR3: CASSTGQLLRIPGYTF. CDR3 nucleotide sequence: TGTGCCAGCTCTACGGGACAGCTCCTAAGGATTCCTGGCTACACCTTC.

This clone was counted a single time. J is TRBJ2-3 and V is TRBV10-3; 9 nucleotides line up with TRBD2. J gave up 6 bases and V 7 bases, and 11 bases lay outside the gene matches. The germline CDR1 and CDR2 sequences are ENHRY and SYGVKD. The CDR3 contains 15 residues. CDR3 DNA: TGTGCCATCAAAATGGCGGCGGGAGGGAGGGATACGCAGTATTTT. It specifies CAIKMAAGGRDTQYF.

In this sample, this clone turned up once. Within the sample, other DNA sequences also encode this same CDR3. The chain uses TRBV28 and TRBJ1-5, with 8 bases that match TRBD1. Germline CDR1 reads MDHEN; CDR2 reads SYDVKM. V was pared by 2 bases and J by 0 bases, with 0 bases of the junction left unmatched. The CDR3 has 15 residues. The CDR3 DNA reads as TGTGCCAGCAGTTTAGGGACAGGTAGCAATCAGCCCCAGCATTTT. This codes for CASSLGTGSNQPQHF. Drawing the rest from reference TRBV28 and TRBJ1-5, the complete variable domain is DVKVTQSSRYLVKRTGEKVFLECVQDMDHENMFWYRQDPGLGLRLIYFSYDVKMKEKGDIPEGYSVSREKKERFSLILESASTNQTSMYLCASSLGTGSNQPQHFGDGTRLSIL.

The J gene is TRBJ1-1, the V gene TRBV10-3; 7 positions agree with TRBD1. The CDR3 spans 16 residues. Germline lookup yields CDR1 ENHRY and CDR2 SYGVKD. V lost 10 bases and J lost 4; bases outside the gene matches: 18. The CDR3 here is CATKIAGTAFVTEAFF. The CDR3 DNA follows: TGTGCCACGAAAATCGCCGGGACAGCCTTTGTCACTGAAGCTTTCTTT.

With respect to this clone: This sample also contains other DNA sequences that code for the same CDR3. This chain joins TRBV18 and TRBJ2-5; a weak D match, TRBD1 (6 bases). The CDR3 length is 13 residues. V lost 3 bases to trimming and J lost 3 bases, with 8 bases between them. Germline values: CDR1 KGHSH, CDR2 LQKENI. CDR3 region: CASSPTGKETQYF. CDR3 sequence (DNA): TGTGCCAGCTCACCCACAGGGAAAGAGACCCAGTACTTC.

The V gene is TRBV18, the J gene TRBJ2-2; 10 nucleotides align to TRBD2. CDR3 size: 20 residues. Looked up from germline, CDR1 is KGHSH and CDR2 is LQKENI. The trim removed 1 base at V and 5 bases at J, leaving 16 bases unmatched. The CDR3 bases are TGTGCCAGCTCACCACGCCCAAACAGCGGGAGGGCCGGTTGGACCGGGGAGCTGTTTTTT. Protein sequence: CASSPRPNSGRAGWTGELFF.

The CDR3 DNA reads TGTGCCAGTAGTTTTTCGCAGGATCGCGAAAAACTGTTTTTT. Translating it yields CASSFSQDREKLFF. The chain combines TRBV19 with TRBJ1-4; D gene ambiguous. The CDR3 consists of 14 residues. From germline, CDR1 is LNHDA and CDR2 SQIVND (reference sequence). With 5 bases removed from V and 8 bases from J, the gap between germline ends came to 15 bases. Looking up the rest from reference TRBV19 and TRBJ1-4 gives the full variable domain: DGGITQSPKYLFRKEGQNVTLSCEQNLNHDAMYWYRQDPGQGLRLIYYSQIVNDFQKGDIAEGYSVSREKKESFPLTVTSAQKNPTAFYLCASSFSQDREKLFFGSGTQLSVL.

The rearrangement uses TRBV2 and TRBJ1-1, with a tentative D call TRBD1 (6 bases). Trimming pared 11 bases from V and 0 bases from J, leaving 13 bases between. The germline gives CDR1 SNHLY, CDR2 FYNNEI. This CDR3 contains 13 residues. CDR3 protein: CAGHGQLNTEAFF. CDR3 bases: TGTGCCGGACACGGACAGTTGAACACTGAAGCTTTCTTT.

V gene TRBV27 combines with J gene TRBJ1-2; 8 positions agree with TRBD1. V shed 4 bases, J shed 8 bases, and the junction held 3 bases outside the gene matches. This CDR3 contains 12 residues. Germline lookup yields CDR1 MNHEY and CDR2 SMNVEV (reference sequence). The CDR3 here is CASSSGGGGYTF. The CDR3 bases are TGTGCCAGCAGTTCAGGGGGCGGGGGCTACACCTTC.

This clone appeared a few times. The chain has TRBV18 and TRBJ2-4; perhaps TRBD1 as D (5 bases). The CDR3 has 14 amino acids. From germline, CDR1 is KGHSH and CDR2 LQKENI. Trimming removed 1 base from V and 5 bases from J, with 9 bases in between. The CDR3 nucleotides read TGTGCCAGCTCACCACGGCAGGGTGAAAACATTCAGTACTTC. Translating it yields CASSPRQGENIQYF.

CDR3 in amino acids: CASSLGAGGDGYTF. In nucleotides, the CDR3 is TGCGCCAGCAGCTTGGGGGCAGGGGGAGATGGCTACACCTTC. This chain joins TRBV5-1 and TRBJ1-2, with 7 bases aligning to TRBD1. Trimming cost V 0 bases and J 6 bases; bases outside gene matches: 5. Germline assignment: CDR1 SGHRS and CDR2 YFSETQ. This CDR3 spans 14 amino acids. The full variable domain, with the rest looked up from reference TRBV5-1 and TRBJ1-2, is KAGVTQTPRYLIKTRGQQVTLSCSPISGHRSVSWYQQTPGQGLQFLFEYFSETQRNKGNFPGRFSGRQFSNSRSEMNVSTLELGDSALYLCASSLGAGGDGYTFGSGTRLTVV.

The genes are TRBV7-9 and TRBJ2-1; 12 bases agree with TRBD1. Trimming at V came to 5 bases and at J to 5 bases, leaving 10 bases not matched to a gene. The germline gives CDR1 SEHNR, CDR2 FQNEAQ (reference sequence). CDR3 length equals 17 residues. The CDR3, as DNA: TGTGCCAGCAGCCTATCCCCGGGACAGGGGGCAAACAATGAGCAGTTCTTC. Protein sequence: CASSLSPGQGANNEQFF.

V gene TRBV19 combines with J gene TRBJ1-1; D gene ambiguous. This CDR3 has 14 residues. Germline CDR1 LNHDA, CDR2 SQIVND (reference sequence). V was pared by 4 bases and J by 4 bases, with 13 bases between. The CDR3 is CASSKTERGTEAFF. CDR3 DNA: TGTGCCAGTAGTAAAACCGAACGGGGCACTGAAGCTTTCTTT.